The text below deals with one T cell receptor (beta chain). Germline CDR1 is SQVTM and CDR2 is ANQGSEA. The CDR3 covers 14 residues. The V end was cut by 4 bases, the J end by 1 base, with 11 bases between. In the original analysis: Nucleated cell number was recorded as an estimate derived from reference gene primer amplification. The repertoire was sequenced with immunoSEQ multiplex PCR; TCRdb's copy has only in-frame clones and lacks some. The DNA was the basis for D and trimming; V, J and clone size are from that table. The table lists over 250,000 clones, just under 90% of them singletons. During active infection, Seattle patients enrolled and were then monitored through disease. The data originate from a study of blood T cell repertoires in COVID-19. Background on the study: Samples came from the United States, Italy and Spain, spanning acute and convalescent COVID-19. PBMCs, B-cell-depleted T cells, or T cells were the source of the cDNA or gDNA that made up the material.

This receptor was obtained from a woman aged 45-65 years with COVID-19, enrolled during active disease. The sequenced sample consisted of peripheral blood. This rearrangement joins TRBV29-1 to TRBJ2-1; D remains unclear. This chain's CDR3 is CSVGRSRSYNEQFF. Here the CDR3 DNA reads TGCAGCGTTGGTAGATCGCGATCCTACAATGAGCAGTTCTTC.